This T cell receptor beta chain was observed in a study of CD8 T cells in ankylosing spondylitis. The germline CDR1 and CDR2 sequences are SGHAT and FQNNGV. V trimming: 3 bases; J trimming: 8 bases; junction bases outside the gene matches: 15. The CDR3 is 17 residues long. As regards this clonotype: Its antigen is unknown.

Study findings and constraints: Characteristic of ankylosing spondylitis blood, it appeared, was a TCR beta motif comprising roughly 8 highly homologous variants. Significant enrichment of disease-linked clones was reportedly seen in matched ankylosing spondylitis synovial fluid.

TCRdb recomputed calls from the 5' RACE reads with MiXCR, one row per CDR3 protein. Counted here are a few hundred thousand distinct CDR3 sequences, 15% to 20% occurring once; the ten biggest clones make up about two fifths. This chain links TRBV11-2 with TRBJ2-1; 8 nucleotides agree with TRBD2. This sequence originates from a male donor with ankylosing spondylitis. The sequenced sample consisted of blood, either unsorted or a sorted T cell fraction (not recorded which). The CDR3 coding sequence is TGTGCCAGCAGCTTCCCTCAGCGGGGGAGGATGGGGGATGAGCAGTTCTTC. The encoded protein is CASSFPQRGRMGDEQFF.